One and the same sample provided the 8 T cell receptor beta chains below, sequenced in a study of Ad26.COV2.S vaccination and SARS-CoV-2 variants. Libraries were prepared by immunoSEQ multiplex PCR; TCRdb keeps only in-frame clonotypes and omits some of them. Of roughly 680,000 clones in the sample, 89% were seen once. Specified treatment: roughly 18 received Ad26.COV2.S at low or high dose, single or two shots; about 5 received placebo; per-sample allocation not given. The samples date from day 63 after the first vaccine or placebo injection. The sequencing here drew on peripheral blood, taken in a trial of Ad26.COV2.S vaccine versus placebo. The source is a person aged 18-65 years who received the Ad26.COV2.S COVID-19 vaccine or a placebo.

CDR3 nucleotides: TGCGCCAGCAGCTCATTACCAGGGACTGAACATGGAGCTTTCTTT. This codes for CASSSLPGTEHGAFF. The chain links TRBV5-1 to TRBJ1-1, with D perhaps TRBD1 (5 bases). The CDR3 has 15 residues. The V and J ends lost 3 bases and 10 bases respectively, with 22 bases between them. Germline V CDR1 and CDR2: SGHRS, YFSETQ.

The rearrangement links TRBV6-2 or TRBV6-3 to TRBJ1-5, with a possible D match to TRBD1 (5 bases). Germline V lookup: CDR1 MNHEY, CDR2 SVGEGT. The CDR3 consists of 15 residues. The V end lost 2 bases, the J end lost 0 bases, and 8 bases lay between the germline ends. The CDR3 sequence is CASSYAGGSNQPQHF. The CDR3 nucleotides read TGTGCCAGCAGTTACGCCGGGGGTAGCAATCAGCCCCAGCATTTT.

This chain connects TRBV15 to TRBJ2-5; D unclear. The CDR3 is 14 residues long. V lost 1 base to trimming and J lost 1 base, with 7 bases between them. Germline loops: CDR1 LNHNV, CDR2 YYDKDF (reference sequence). In DNA, the CDR3 is TGTGCCACCAGCAGAGCGGGCTCCCAAGAGACCCAGTACTTC. Protein: CATSRAGSQETQYF.

This chain connects TRBV4-2 to TRBJ1-2, with D possibly TRBD1 on 5 matching bases. V lost 0 bases, J lost 12 bases, and 20 bases lay in between. This CDR3 is 15 amino acids long. Germline V gene sequence: CDR1 LGHNA, CDR2 YNFKEQ. The CDR3 here is CASSQDLGRVLVDTF. The DNA of the CDR3 is TGTGCCAGCAGCCAAGATTTGGGCAGGGTCTTGGTGGACACCTTC.

In the case of this clone: The same CDR3 is also encoded by other DNA sequences in this sample. The gene calls are TRBV10-2 and TRBJ2-7; 13 nucleotides align to TRBD2. This CDR3 has 13 residues. Germline-derived CDR1 and CDR2 are WSHSY and SAAADI. Trimming at V came to 6 bases and at J to 6 bases, leaving 2 bases not matched to a gene. The CDR3 DNA reads TGCGCCAGCAGACTAGCGGGAGGGCCCGAGCAGTACTTC. This translates into CASRLAGGPEQYF.

The chain recombines TRBV5-4 with TRBJ1-2, with D uncertain. Between the trimmed V and J ends, which lost 4 bases and 6 bases, there was a span of 10 bases. The CDR3 is 12 amino acids. Germline values: CDR1 SGHNT, CDR2 YYREEE (reference sequence). The DNA of the CDR3 is TGTGCCAGCAGCCCGCGACACCATGGCTACACCTTC. It translates to CASSPRHHGYTF.

V is TRBV6-6 and J is TRBJ2-5, with TRBD2 matching 9 bases. CDR3 length: 15 amino acids. CDR1 and CDR2 (germline): MNHNY, SVGAGI (reference sequence). With 2 bases clipped from V and 2 bases from J, the junction kept 3 bases outside the gene matches. The CDR3 protein is CASSYTLAGQETQYF. The CDR3 DNA follows: TGTGCCAGCAGTTACACCCTAGCGGGGCAAGAGACCCAGTACTTC.

This chain connects TRBV7-9 to TRBJ2-6, with TRBD2 matching over 7 bases. Per the germline V gene, CDR1 is SEHNR and CDR2 is FQNEAQ (reference sequence). There are 16 residues in the CDR3. Trimming took 5 bases from V and 0 from J; bases not matched to a gene: 4. The DNA for the CDR3 is TGTGCCAGCAGCATCCAGCGGGGCTCTGGGGCCAACGTCCTGACTTTC. Translating it yields CASSIQRGSGANVLTF.